These 19 T cell receptor beta chains originate from one sample sequenced in a study of siplizumab effects on memory and regulatory T cells. Assay used: immunoSEQ multiplex PCR; TCRdb lists only in-frame clones, some missing. The sample yields approximately 100,000 clones, roughly 94% seen once. The sequencing sample was made of Tregs sorted from blood. These receptor sequences come from a human donor in good health.

V gene TRBV7-8 combines with J gene TRBJ2-4; D is uncertain. The length of the CDR3 is 14 residues. The germline V and J ends were trimmed by 1 base and 2 bases, with 6 bases remaining between them. Germline loops: CDR1 SGHVS, CDR2 FQNEAQ. The CDR3 coding sequence is TGTGCCAGCAGCTTAGAATGGACCAAAAACATTCAGTACTTC. Its protein is CASSLEWTKNIQYF.

This rearrangement joins TRBV30 to TRBJ1-1; D may be TRBD1 (5 bases). Germline V gene sequence: CDR1 GTSNPN, CDR2 SVGIG (reference sequence). The CDR3 runs to 13 residues. Trimming stripped 5 bases from V and 1 base from J, with 11 bases between. CDR3 sequence reads: CAWRQTGNTEAFF. The CDR3 nucleotides read TGTGCCTGGCGGCAAACAGGGAACACTGAAGCTTTCTTT.

The V gene is TRBV5-1, the J gene TRBJ2-3, with D perhaps TRBD1 (5 bases). CDR1 is SGHRS, CDR2 YFSETQ, per germline. The V gene lost 0 bases and the J gene lost 3 bases, with 14 bases spanning the gap. The CDR3 contains 16 residues. CDR3 bases: TGCGCCAGCAGCTTGGCCGGGTCAGGGAAAACAGATACGCAGTATTTT. Protein: CASSLAGSGKTDTQYF.

The chain links TRBV29-1 to TRBJ2-3; D gene ambiguous. Germline assignment: CDR1 SQVTM and CDR2 ANQGSEA. This CDR3 has 12 amino acids. Trimming shortened V by 3 bases and J by 0 bases, and 4 bases separated the two germline ends. The CDR3 sequence is CSVEISTDTQYF. In nucleotides, the CDR3 is TGCAGCGTTGAGATTAGCACAGATACGCAGTATTTT.

This chain links TRBV6-1 with TRBJ1-3; D not resolved. V lost 4 bases, J lost 0 bases, and 16 bases lay in between. CDR1 and CDR2 (germline): MNHNS, SASEGT. The CDR3 has 17 amino acids. In DNA, the CDR3 is TGTGCCAGCAGTGCAGCAGGATACCGTAACTCTGGAAACACCATATATTTT. Residues: CASSAAGYRNSGNTIYF.

V gene TRBV6-5 combines with J gene TRBJ1-4; 8 bases are a match to TRBD1. V gave up 4 bases and J gave up 2 bases; unmatched junction bases: 6. Germline CDR1 MNHEY, CDR2 SVGAGI. The CDR3 sequence is 16 residues long. The CDR3 loop reads CASSSLQGVTNEKLFF. CDR3 nucleotides: TGTGCCAGCAGTTCCTTACAGGGGGTTACTAATGAAAAACTGTTTTTT.

V usage is TRBV15 and J usage is TRBJ1-1; D gene uncertain. Germline lookup yields CDR1 LNHNV and CDR2 YYDKDF (reference sequence). Trimming pared 1 base from V and 2 bases from J, leaving 8 bases between. The CDR3 runs to 14 residues. CDR3 DNA: TGTGCCACCAGCAGAGGGCTCAGAAACACTGAAGCTTTCTTT. Residues: CATSRGLRNTEAFF.

The V and J genes are TRBV6-5 and TRBJ1-5; 7 nucleotides align to TRBD1. V gave up 7 bases and J gave up 6 bases; unmatched junction bases: 6. This CDR3 contains 13 residues. Germline V gene lookup returns CDR1 MNHEY and CDR2 SVGAGI. CDR3 sequence reads: CASTGGEAQPQHF. CDR3 nucleotides: TGTGCCAGCACAGGGGGTGAAGCTCAGCCCCAGCATTTT.

The J gene is TRBJ1-1, the V gene TRBV30; 7 positions match TRBD1. Germline V gene sequence: CDR1 GTSNPN, CDR2 SVGIG (reference sequence). The CDR3 length is 13 residues. Trimming removed 4 bases from V and 5 bases from J; junction bases left unmatched: 7. This CDR3 is CAWIQQGKTEAFF. CDR3 nucleotides: TGTGCCTGGATACAACAGGGGAAAACTGAAGCTTTCTTT.

This clone was seen a single time. The V and J genes are TRBV18 and TRBJ1-1; D perhaps matches TRBD1 (5 bases). Germline lookup yields CDR1 KGHSH and CDR2 LQKENI. The V end lost 1 base, the J end lost 8 bases, and 11 bases lay between the germline ends. This CDR3 has 13 residues. The CDR3 nucleotides are TGTGCCAGCTCACCACATCCGGGACCCGAAGCTTTCTTT. Translation gives CASSPHPGPEAFF. The full variable domain, its missing parts supplied by reference TRBV18 and TRBJ1-1, is NAGVMQNPRHLVRRRGQEARLRCSPMKGHSHVYWYRQLPEEGLKFMVYLQKENIIDESGMPKERFSAEFPKEGPSILRIQQVVRGDSAAYFCASSPHPGPEAFFGQGTRLTVV.

V usage is TRBV7-2 and J usage is TRBJ1-2, with TRBD1 matching 9 bases. Trimming cost V 5 bases and J 5 bases; bases outside gene matches: 9. The CDR3 extends over 15 amino acids. Looked up from germline, CDR1 is SGHTA and CDR2 is FQGNSA. The CDR3, as DNA: TGTGCCAGCAGCCCCGAGCCGGGACAGGGATATGGCTACACCTTC. Translated, it gives CASSPEPGQGYGYTF.

This CDR3 reads CASSITQGLTEAFF. The DNA of the CDR3 is TGTGCCAGTAGTATCACCCAGGGCTTAACTGAAGCTTTCTTT. The rearrangement links TRBV19 to TRBJ1-1, with TRBD1 as a possible D gene (5 bases). The V gene's germline CDR1 is LNHDA and CDR2 SQIVND (reference sequence). The V end lost 3 bases, the J end lost 5 bases, and 13 bases lay between the germline ends. The CDR3 has 14 amino acids.

The chain has TRBV5-1 and TRBJ1-2; D remains ambiguous. CDR3 length: 15 amino acids. V gave up 4 bases and J gave up 0 bases, with 13 bases separating them. Germline lookup yields CDR1 SGHRS and CDR2 YFSETQ. The CDR3 DNA reads as TGCGCCAGCAGCCACCGGGTGGGTGCTAACTATGGCTACACCTTC. This encodes CASSHRVGANYGYTF.

The rearrangement links TRBV5-1 to TRBJ2-3; a weak D match, TRBD1 (6 bases). The CDR3 is 13 amino acids. Germline values: CDR1 SGHRS, CDR2 YFSETQ. V lost 2 bases to trimming and J lost 6 bases, with 10 bases between them. The CDR3 here is CASSFNRADTQYF. CDR3 nucleotides: TGCGCCAGCAGCTTTAACAGGGCGGATACGCAGTATTTT.

V and J are TRBV4-1 and TRBJ1-4; D might be TRBD1 (5 bases). V was trimmed by 2 bases and J by 11 bases, leaving 15 bases between them. The germline CDR1 and CDR2 sequences are MGHRA and YSYEKL. The CDR3 contains 14 residues. The CDR3 DNA reads as TGCGCCAGCAGCCAAACTAGGGGATTCCGGAAACTGTTTTTT. It encodes CASSQTRGFRKLFF.

The chain uses TRBV5-1 and TRBJ2-2; weak D call: TRBD2 (6 bases). This CDR3 contains 16 residues. V lost 1 base to trimming and J lost 0 bases, with 10 bases between them. Germline CDR1 is SGHRS and CDR2 is YFSETQ. Written as DNA, the CDR3 is TGCGCCAGCAGCTTGCTCGGGGGAGCGAACACCGGGGAGCTGTTTTTT. Protein product: CASSLLGGANTGELFF.

This clone has a single count. The gene calls are TRBV18 and TRBJ2-7; no reliable D call. The CDR3 is made up of 11 amino acids. Per germline, CDR1 KGHSH and CDR2 LQKENI. Trimming pared 3 bases from V and 11 bases from J, leaving 11 bases between. The CDR3 DNA follows: TGTGCCAGCTCACCGGGCACAGAAAAGTACTTC. It translates to CASSPGTEKYF. Using reference TRBV18 and TRBJ2-7 for the parts outside the CDR3, the full variable domain is NAGVMQNPRHLVRRRGQEARLRCSPMKGHSHVYWYRQLPEEGLKFMVYLQKENIIDESGMPKERFSAEFPKEGPSILRIQQVVRGDSAAYFCASSPGTEKYFGPGTRLTVT.

This chain links TRBV5-1 with TRBJ1-3; D not certain. V dropped 3 bases and J dropped 11 bases, with 21 bases sitting between them. This CDR3 has 15 residues. The germline CDR1 and CDR2 sequences are SGHRS and YFSETQ. CDR3 bases: TGCGCCAGCAGCTACGAGGTGTCAGGCTATGACCCCATATATTTT. This sequence encodes CASSYEVSGYDPIYF. Full variable domain (rest looked up from reference TRBV5-1 and TRBJ1-3): KAGVTQTPRYLIKTRGQQVTLSCSPISGHRSVSWYQQTPGQGLQFLFEYFSETQRNKGNFPGRFSGRQFSNSRSEMNVSTLELGDSALYLCASSYEVSGYDPIYFGEGSWLTVV.

This rearrangement joins TRBV5-1 to TRBJ2-3; tentatively, D is TRBD1 or TRBD2 (5 bases each). V was clipped by 0 bases and J by 3 bases, with 14 bases between them. This CDR3 has 16 residues. Germline values: CDR1 SGHRS, CDR2 YFSETQ. CDR3 bases: TGCGCCAGCAGCTTGGAGGACCGGGGCAGGACAGATACGCAGTATTTT. Translated: CASSLEDRGRTDTQYF.